Sequencing of this T cell receptor (beta chain) was carried out in a study of blood T cells in healthy people across ages. This clonotype was seen a few times. A second about 7 to 12 cycle PCR used barcoded and J-beta primers. Each CDR3 protein gets one entry after TCRdb re-called the 5' RACE reads with MiXCR. Of over a million distinct CDR3 sequences listed, approximately 59% are singletons. CDR1 is SQVTM and CDR2 is ANQGSEA in the germline V gene. V was pared by 0 bases and J by 10 bases, with 7 bases between. CDR3 size: 11 residues. The TCR comes from a man younger than 35 in good health. The sequenced sample was blood. J is TRBJ2-1 and V is TRBV29-1; unclear D gene. CDR3 nucleotide sequence: TGCAGCGTTGAAGATTTTCTCGAGCAGTTCTTC. This gives the protein CSVEDFLEQFF.